The 28 T cell receptor beta chains below all came from one sample that was sequenced in a study of regulatory T cells in long-lasting Graves disease. Described time point: newly diagnosed GD, antithyroid drugs for less than 3 months. RNA isolated from PBMCs was used to make the TCR library. CDR3-region Arm-PCR and iRepertoire HTBI primers produced the TCR beta libraries. TCRdb re-called the multiplex PCR reads with MiXCR, one entry per CDR3 protein. The data show about 380,000 distinct CDR3 sequences, about 16% seen once. The sequencing used peripheral blood mononuclear cells (PBMCs), collected at new diagnosis, from a patient treated with antithyroid drugs. These TCRs come from a female donor with Graves disease.

There are many counts of this clonotype. The V and J genes are TRBV20-1 and TRBJ2-7, with no clear D. This CDR3 region has 13 residues. V shed 6 bases and J shed 0 bases, with 12 bases lying between them. Germline V CDR1 and CDR2: DFQATT, SNEGSKA (reference sequence). The CDR3 spells CSALVGRSYEQYF. In DNA form, the CDR3 reads TGCAGTGCACTGGTAGGTCGCTCCTACGAGCAGTACTTC.

This clonotype was seen at least ten times. The V call is TRBV20-1, the J call TRBJ2-3; tentatively, D is TRBD2 (5 bases). Germline V lookup: CDR1 DFQATT, CDR2 SNEGSKA (reference sequence). The V gene lost 7 bases and the J gene lost 3 bases, with 17 bases spanning the gap. The CDR3 consists of 14 residues. CDR3 bases: TGCAGTGGTCTCGGCCTTACTAGTACAGATACGCAGTATTTT. It codes for CSGLGLTSTDTQYF.

The rearrangement links TRBV4-1 to TRBJ2-2, with D perhaps being TRBD1 or TRBD2 (5 bases each). The CDR3 sequence is 14 residues long. With 3 bases removed from V and 8 bases from J, the gap between germline ends came to 13 bases. The germline V gene encodes CDR1 MGHRA and CDR2 YSYEKL. In DNA form, the CDR3 reads TGCGCCAGCAGCCAGAGGGGCCATACTGGGGAGCTGTTTTTT. It yields the protein CASSQRGHTGELFF.

V gene TRBV5-1 combines with J gene TRBJ2-5; TRBD2 agrees at 11 bases. CDR3 length: 15 residues. CDR1 and CDR2 (germline): SGHRS, YFSETQ. V trimming: 0 bases; J trimming: 4 bases; junction bases outside the gene matches: 2. CDR3 sequence (DNA): TGCGCCAGCAGCTTGGATACTAGCGGGGGAGAGACCCAGTACTTC. Protein product: CASSLDTSGGETQYF.

This clonotype was seen repeatedly, ten times or more. The chain employs TRBV18 and TRBJ1-1, with D hard to call. V was cut by 8 bases and J by 0 bases, with 10 bases left in between. The CDR3 extends over 13 amino acids. CDR1 is KGHSH, CDR2 LQKENI, per germline. Here the CDR3 DNA reads TGTGCCAGCAGCCCAACAGTGAACACTGAAGCTTTCTTT. It encodes CASSPTVNTEAFF.

This chain connects TRBV7-6 to TRBJ2-1; TRBD2 matches at 9 bases. Germline trimming cut 1 base from V and 8 bases from J; bases unmatched to any gene: 12. In germline, CDR1 is SGHVS, CDR2 FNYEAQ. This CDR3 region has 17 residues. The CDR3 nucleotides read TGTGCCAGCAGCTTAGACGTCGCGGGGGGGGCAGTAGATGAGCAGTTCTTC. It codes for CASSLDVAGGAVDEQFF.

This clonotype was observed a few times. The chain uses TRBV18 and TRBJ1-3; D unresolved. Germline loops: CDR1 KGHSH, CDR2 LQKENI. V lost 8 bases, J lost 0 bases, and 11 bases lay in between. This CDR3 comprises 14 residues. CDR3 sequence (DNA): TGTGCCAGCCAACCCGTCCACTCTGGAAACACCATATATTTT. This gives the protein CASQPVHSGNTIYF. The full variable domain, rest sourced from reference TRBV18 and TRBJ1-3, is NAGVMQNPRHLVRRRGQEARLRCSPMKGHSHVYWYRQLPEEGLKFMVYLQKENIIDESGMPKERFSAEFPKEGPSILRIQQVVRGDSAAYFCASQPVHSGNTIYFGEGSWLTVV.

At least ten counts were recorded for this clonotype. The CDR3 nucleotides are TGCAAGACTGCGGGAATACAAGCTACGCAGTATTTT. Its translation is CKTAGIQATQYF. The V call is TRBV20-1, the J call TRBJ2-3; maybe TRBD2 (6 bases). The germline CDR1 and CDR2 sequences are DFQATT and SNEGSKA (reference sequence). The CDR3 length is 12 residues.

This clonotype was recorded once. The chain carries TRBV10-3 and TRBJ1-6; 7 bases agree with TRBD1. This CDR3 contains 12 residues. Looked up from germline, CDR1 is ENHRY and CDR2 is SYGVKD. J gave up 12 bases and V 3 bases, and 2 bases lay outside the gene matches. Written as DNA, the CDR3 is TGTGCCATCAGTGACAGGGACAGACCCCTCCACTTT. It yields the protein CAISDRDRPLHF.

The chain carries TRBV9 and TRBJ1-6; 8 bases map to TRBD1. The germline V gene has CDR1 SGDLS and CDR2 YYNGEE. V shed 2 bases, J shed 7 bases, and the junction held 2 bases outside the gene matches. The CDR3 totals 14 residues. The CDR3 reads CASSVGTGNSPLHF. The CDR3 DNA reads as TGTGCCAGCAGCGTCGGGACAGGCAATTCACCCCTCCACTTT.

The chain uses TRBV5-6 and TRBJ2-7; TRBD2 matches 8 bases. Losses at the gene ends were 4 bases for V and 0 bases for J; bases not matched to a gene: 6. The CDR3 has 15 amino acids. CDR1 and CDR2 (germline): SGHDT, YYEEEE. CDR3 loop: CASSAGTRSSYEQYF. CDR3 nucleotide sequence: TGTGCCAGCAGCGCCGGGACTAGGAGCTCCTACGAGCAGTACTTC.

This clonotype has at least ten counts. The chain combines TRBV4-1 with TRBJ2-7; tentative D call: TRBD1 (6 bases). CDR1 is MGHRA and CDR2 is YSYEKL in the germline V gene. The ends were cut back, 0 bases at V and 7 bases at J, with 16 bases in the middle. The length of the CDR3 is 15 residues. The CDR3 bases are TGCGCCAGCAGCCAAGACAGGACAGCCTTTTTGGAGCAGTACTTC. It translates to CASSQDRTAFLEQYF.

This clonotype was observed at least ten times. This rearrangement joins TRBV6-5 to TRBJ1-2; possible D gene TRBD1, 5 bases. The CDR3 loop spans 13 amino acids. Germline-derived CDR1 and CDR2 are MNHEY and SVGAGI. V lost 2 bases to trimming and J lost 8 bases, with 12 bases between them. This chain's CDR3 is CASSYLGGWGYTF. The CDR3 DNA sequence: TGTGCCAGCAGTTACCTGGGGGGTTGGGGCTACACCTTC.

This clonotype was counted between two and nine times. The rearrangement joins TRBV28 to TRBJ1-1; no firm D call. There are 16 residues in the CDR3. The germline V gene encodes CDR1 MDHEN and CDR2 SYDVKM. Trimming stripped 7 bases from V and 1 base from J, with 19 bases between. CDR3 region: CASTSPAAGTNTEAFF. The CDR3 DNA follows: TGTGCCAGCACCTCCCCCGCGGCAGGAACGAACACTGAAGCTTTCTTT.

In its sample, this clonotype was seen many times. The V and J genes are TRBV9 and TRBJ1-1; D remains ambiguous. Germline lookup yields CDR1 SGDLS and CDR2 YYNGEE. Trimming left V 3 bases short and J 6 bases short, with 12 bases between. This CDR3 contains 13 residues. The CDR3: CASSEGGGPEAFF. DNA for the CDR3: TGTGCCAGCAGCGAGGGAGGAGGGCCTGAAGCTTTCTTT.

The chain combines TRBV7-9 with TRBJ1-4, with 7 bases fitting TRBD1. This CDR3 contains 14 residues. The V gene end was trimmed by 3 bases and the J gene end by 5 bases; junction bases not matched to a gene: 3. The germline V gene encodes CDR1 SEHNR and CDR2 FQNEAQ (reference sequence). The CDR3 loop reads CASSFLQGNEKLFF. The CDR3 nucleotides are TGTGCCAGCAGCTTTTTACAGGGGAATGAAAAACTGTTTTTT.

This clonotype was recorded at least ten times. This sequence joins TRBV6-1 and TRBJ2-2; D tentatively reads TRBD1 or TRBD2 (7 bases each). Germline V gene data show CDR1 as MNHNS and CDR2 as SASEGT. The CDR3 spans 15 residues. Trimming stripped 6 bases from V and 4 bases from J, with 15 bases between. This CDR3 reads CASSPGGAVTGELFF. The CDR3 DNA is TGTGCCAGCAGCCCAGGGGGGGCGGTCACCGGGGAGCTGTTTTTT.

This sequence joins TRBV2 and TRBJ1-1, with D hard to call. V was cut by 3 bases and J by 0 bases, with 11 bases left in between. The CDR3 length is 15 residues. Germline V lookup: CDR1 SNHLY, CDR2 FYNNEI. The DNA of the CDR3 is TGTGCCAGCAGTGAGGGCGCGAGCATGAACACTGAAGCTTTCTTT. Its protein product is CASSEGASMNTEAFF.

This clonotype occurred many times. The chain links TRBV7-9 to TRBJ2-2; D gene uncertain. Per germline, CDR1 SEHNR and CDR2 FQNEAQ (reference sequence). Trimming shortened V by 5 bases and J by 7 bases, and 14 bases separated the two germline ends. CDR3 length equals 14 residues. The CDR3 sequence: CASSPGGAVGELFF. The CDR3 nucleotides read TGTGCCAGCAGCCCAGGCGGTGCGGTCGGGGAGCTGTTTTTT.

This clonotype was observed many times. The chain has TRBV6-1 and TRBJ2-3, with D unresolved. Between the trimmed V and J ends, which lost 7 bases and 2 bases, there was a span of 13 bases. In germline, CDR1 is MNHNS, CDR2 SASEGT. The CDR3 is made up of 14 amino acids. The CDR3 loop reads CASKFSRPTDTQYF. CDR3 sequence (DNA): TGTGCCAGCAAGTTTTCGCGGCCCACAGATACGCAGTATTTT.

This clonotype showed up many times. The rearrangement joins TRBV5-1 to TRBJ1-2; no clear D. The CDR3 loop spans 18 amino acids. Germline CDR1 is SGHRS and CDR2 is YFSETQ. Trimming shortened V by 0 bases and J by 3 bases, and 21 bases separated the two germline ends. The CDR3 DNA sequence: TGCGCCAGCAGCTTGGACGACCGGACGAATCGGAAGTACTATGGCTACACCTTC. It yields the protein CASSLDDRTNRKYYGYTF.

CDR3: CASSGNADSYEQYF. The DNA of the CDR3 is TGTGCCAGCAGCGGCAATGCCGACTCCTACGAGCAGTACTTC. V is TRBV9 and J is TRBJ2-7; no definite D call. V lost 3 bases and J 0 bases, leaving 10 bases between the germline ends. Germline V gene data show CDR1 as SGDLS and CDR2 as YYNGEE. The CDR3 consists of 14 residues. Supplemented by reference TRBV9 and TRBJ2-7, the full variable domain reads DSGVTQTPKHLITATGQRVTLRCSPRSGDLSVYWYQQSLDQGLQFLIQYYNGEERAKGNILERFSAQQFPDLHSELNLSSLELGDSALYFCASSGNADSYEQYFGPGTRLTVT.

This clonotype appeared many times. The rearrangement uses TRBV28 and TRBJ1-1, with a tentative D call TRBD1 (5 bases). The ends were cut back, 6 bases at V and 1 base at J, with 18 bases in the middle. This CDR3 comprises 16 residues. Germline CDR1 and CDR2: MDHEN and SYDVKM. The CDR3, as DNA: TGTGCCAGCAGAAGACGACAGACGAGTTGGAACACTGAAGCTTTCTTT. Translating it yields CASRRRQTSWNTEAFF. The entire variable domain, with the rest obtained from reference TRBV28 and TRBJ1-1, is as follows: DVKVTQSSRYLVKRTGEKVFLECVQDMDHENMFWYRQDPGLGLRLIYFSYDVKMKEKGDIPEGYSVSREKKERFSLILESASTNQTSMYLCASRRRQTSWNTEAFFGQGTRLTVV.

This clonotype was counted many times. The chain recombines TRBV20-1 with TRBJ2-1, with D unresolved. Germline V lookup: CDR1 DFQATT, CDR2 SNEGSKA (reference sequence). CDR3 size: 15 residues. The ends were cut back, 0 bases at V and 4 bases at J, with 13 bases in the middle. The DNA for the CDR3 is TGCAGTGCTAGAGACTCCGCGGTCATATACAATGAGCAGTTCTTC. It codes for CSARDSAVIYNEQFF.

This clonotype has more than one count but fewer than ten. This chain connects TRBV10-3 to TRBJ2-2; 14 bases match TRBD2. V lost 3 bases to trimming and J lost 7 bases; unmatched junction nucleotides: 13. The V gene's germline CDR1 is ENHRY and CDR2 SYGVKD. The CDR3 contains 19 residues. CDR3 protein: CAISDHPGLAGVRVGELFF. CDR3 coding DNA: TGTGCCATCAGTGACCACCCGGGACTAGCGGGAGTACGGGTCGGGGAGCTGTTTTTT.

This clonotype was seen ten or more times. This chain joins TRBV13 and TRBJ2-7; 7 nucleotides agree with TRBD1. J gave up 2 bases and V 4 bases, and 11 bases lay outside the gene matches. CDR1 and CDR2 (germline): PRHDT, FYEKMQ (reference sequence). The CDR3 length is 16 residues. CDR3 region: CASSSTNRDRTYEQYF. The DNA for the CDR3 is TGTGCCAGCAGCTCCACGAACCGGGACAGAACCTACGAGCAGTACTTC.

Many counts were recorded for this clonotype. This chain uses TRBV27 with TRBJ1-1; D is uncertain. Deletions cut 6 bases from V and 5 bases from J, with 25 bases between. The V gene's germline CDR1 is MNHEY and CDR2 SMNVEV (reference sequence). The length of the CDR3 is 17 residues. DNA of the CDR3: TGTGCCAGCAGACAACGACCTCCTTTCCGCCGGCGTACTGAAGCTTTCTTT. This sequence encodes CASRQRPPFRRRTEAFF.

At least ten counts were recorded for this clonotype. The rearrangement links TRBV6-1 to TRBJ2-5, with a weak D call TRBD2 (6 bases). The V gene lost 6 bases and the J gene lost 5 bases, with 19 bases spanning the gap. The CDR3 is made up of 15 amino acids. Germline loops: CDR1 MNHNS, CDR2 SASEGT. CDR3 DNA sequence: TGTGCCAGCAGCTCCCCTGGGGAGGCTGGGGAGACCCAGTACTTC. Its translation: CASSSPGEAGETQYF.